This T cell receptor beta chain comes out of a study of vaccination effects on CD4 cells after COVID-19. Study overall: Two-dose BNT162b2 or mRNA-1273 vaccination was given to participants. In culture with 10 IU/ml IL-2 and roughly 10 ug/ml peptides, PBMC were grown at two million per well.

Study-level results: Convalescent patients in the study were few, and early post-infection timepoints were absent.

Following an approximately 11-day culture, CD4+ T cells were purified. Cultures received IL-2 medium that replaced half the medium on days 3 and 7. As to this clone: Its antigen is unknown.

This CDR3 has 15 amino acids. The germline gives CDR1 LNHDA, CDR2 SQIVND (reference sequence). With 3 bases removed from V and 9 bases from J, the gap between germline ends came to 20 bases. Sequencing was performed with immunoSEQ multiplex PCR; in TCRdb, only in-frame clones are kept and a portion is missing. The sample consists of almost 40,000 clones, 82% of them appearing once. The sequence was obtained from a human donor who received a COVID-19 vaccine. The rearrangement joins TRBV19 to TRBJ2-5, with a possible D match to TRBD2 (5 bases). The material sequenced was CD4+ T cells from PBMCs cultured without peptide, taken before COVID-19 vaccination. CDR3 nucleotides: TGTGCCAGTAGTATGGACGGACCTCAACCCGGGGCCCAGTACTTC. Its translation is CASSMDGPQPGAQYF.